The next 12 T cell receptor beta chains were all read from a single sample in a study of T-cell memory formation after mild COVID-19. TCRdb re-derived calls from the 5' RACE reads in MiXCR, one entry per CDR3 protein. The sample shows more than 350,000 distinct CDR3 sequences, about a sixth of them seen only once. Sequencing input: PBMCs or a T cell subset sorted from them (not recorded which). All receptors derive from a man aged 18 to 35 who had mild COVID-19 (a few samples of this study predate the infection). Cell type and time point are not known.

The chain recombines TRBV19 with TRBJ1-2, with 7 bases fitting TRBD1. The CDR3 contains 14 residues. V shed 4 bases, J shed 5 bases, and the junction held 7 bases outside the gene matches. CDR1 is LNHDA and CDR2 is SQIVND in the germline V gene (reference sequence). The CDR3 here is CASSRPAQGYGYTF. CDR3 DNA sequence: TGTGCCAGTAGTAGACCCGCACAGGGGTATGGCTACACCTTC.

The sample holds a few counts of this clonotype. The chain uses TRBV7-9 and TRBJ2-6, with D unresolved. The CDR3 runs to 17 residues. V lost 5 bases and J lost 0, with 14 bases in between. Germline V gene lookup returns CDR1 SEHNR and CDR2 FQNEAQ (reference sequence). The CDR3 spells CASSLAEEYSGANVLTF. The CDR3 nucleotides read TGTGCCAGCAGCCTCGCCGAGGAGTACTCTGGGGCCAACGTCCTGACTTTC. Together with reference TRBV7-9 and TRBJ2-6, the CDR3 gives the full variable domain: DTGVSQNPRHKITKRGQNVTFRCDPISEHNRLYWYRQTLGQGPEFLTYFQNEAQLEKSRLLSDRFSAERPKGSFSTLEIQRTEQGDSAMYLCASSLAEEYSGANVLTFGAGSRLTVL.

J is TRBJ2-5 and V is TRBV5-1, with unresolved D. The CDR3 loop spans 12 amino acids. Trimming removed 2 bases at V and 0 bases at J, with 2 bases between. The germline V gene has CDR1 SGHRS and CDR2 YFSETQ. The CDR3 coding sequence is TGCGCCAGCAGCTTTTACCAAGAGACCCAGTACTTC. Protein product: CASSFYQETQYF.

The V and J genes are TRBV24-1 and TRBJ2-5, with TRBD1 identical over 8 bases. Germline trimming cut 4 bases from V and 14 bases from J; bases unmatched to any gene: 14. From germline, CDR1 is KGHDR and CDR2 SFDVKD. The CDR3 totals 14 residues. The CDR3 coding sequence is TGTGCCACCAGTGACGGACAGGGAGAGCATCCCATTTACTTC. Its translation: CATSDGQGEHPIYF.

The chain recombines TRBV28 with TRBJ1-6; tentatively, D is TRBD1 (5 bases). This CDR3 has 15 residues. V was shortened by 6 bases and J by 6 bases, with 15 bases between the two germline ends. The germline V gene encodes CDR1 MDHEN and CDR2 SYDVKM. CDR3 sequence (DNA): TGTGCCAGCAGCCGGGGGTCGAACTCTAATTCACCCCTCCACTTT. It yields the protein CASSRGSNSNSPLHF.

This clonotype appeared many times. This chain links TRBV12-5 with TRBJ2-3; D ambiguous. This CDR3 region has 14 residues. CDR1 and CDR2 (germline): LGHNT, FRNRAP. V shed 1 base and J shed 0 bases, with 5 bases lying between them. The DNA of the CDR3 is TGTGCTAGTGGTTTGGCCATAAGCACAGATACGCAGTATTTT. As protein: CASGLAISTDTQYF.

The chain recombines TRBV6-5 with TRBJ2-1; 13 bases fit TRBD2. The V gene's germline CDR1 is MNHEY and CDR2 SVGAGI. With V trimmed by 4 bases and J by 10 bases, 10 bases remained unmatched. This CDR3 is built from 16 residues. The chain's CDR3 is CASSSGLAGARKEQFF. CDR3 nucleotides: TGTGCCAGCAGTTCCGGACTAGCGGGGGCCAGGAAGGAGCAGTTCTTC.

This clonotype turned up a few times. The J gene is TRBJ2-1, the V gene TRBV30; D not certain. The V and J ends lost 0 bases and 8 bases respectively, with 2 bases between them. The germline CDR1 and CDR2 sequences are GTSNPN and SVGIG (reference sequence). The CDR3 consists of 10 residues. CDR3 sequence reads: CAWSVDEQFF. In DNA, the CDR3 is TGTGCCTGGAGTGTAGATGAGCAGTTCTTC.

CDR3 coding DNA: TGTGCCAGCAGCTTTGAGGGGTTGCTTCCACCCCTCCACTTT. It translates to CASSFEGLLPPLHF. This sequence joins TRBV7-2 and TRBJ1-6; maybe TRBD1 (5 bases). The CDR3 has 14 amino acids. Germline V CDR1 and CDR2: SGHTA, FQGNSA. With 3 bases removed from V and 11 bases from J, the gap between germline ends came to 14 bases.

There are a few counts of this clonotype. The rearrangement links TRBV20-1 to TRBJ1-1; 10 nucleotides line up with TRBD1. This CDR3 contains 12 residues. Germline assignment: CDR1 DFQATT and CDR2 SNEGSKA (reference sequence). CDR3 protein: CRVTGTGEFAFF. The CDR3 DNA follows: TGCAGGGTAACCGGGACAGGGGAATTTGCTTTCTTT.

V gene TRBV7-9 combines with J gene TRBJ1-1; D is possibly TRBD1 (5 bases). Germline CDR1 and CDR2: SEHNR and FQNEAQ (reference sequence). CDR3 length equals 14 residues. With 0 bases removed from V and 5 bases from J, the gap between germline ends came to 10 bases. The CDR3 bases are TGTGCCAGCAGCTTAGCCCCGACAGAGACTGAAGCTTTCTTT. Amino acid sequence: CASSLAPTETEAFF.

Comments on this clonotype: This sequence may be a read error, since a much larger clone differs from it by one base. The chain's CDR3 is CSSSPDGGGYEQYF. In DNA, the CDR3 is TGCTCCAGCAGCCCGGATGGGGGGGGCTACGAGCAGTACTTC. The chain employs TRBV5-1 and TRBJ2-7; TRBD2 aligns across 7 bases. The CDR3 runs to 14 residues. Germline V lookup: CDR1 SGHRS, CDR2 YFSETQ.